The sequence of this T cell receptor (beta chain) was determined in a study of blood T cell repertoires in COVID-19 (dated by TCRdb to about 2020). For context, the study as a whole: Samples covering the acute and convalescent phases of COVID-19 were provided by collaborators in the United States, Italy and Spain. The material from the prospective study consisted of cDNA or gDNA derived from T cells, B-cell-depleted T cells, or PBMCs. Deeply sampled blood TCRbeta repertoires from subjects exposed to, actively infected with, or recovered from COVID-19 were included in the dataset. The repertoires were released in a freely available public database intended as a resource for research on the immune response to SARS-CoV-2. The samples were drawn from the first 160 participants of the ongoing ImmuneRACE study and from 950 to 1,500 subjects provided by 6 global collaborators. Nearly every sample came with metadata listing a de-identified subject ID, COVID-19 status, age in years and sex. Where HLA class I and class II types were available, the types were taken from metadata supplied by the sample provider, not from assay-based typing. General conclusions and limits of the study: The amount of clinical and demographic metadata varied by source and participant and was provided uncurated.

The germline V gene provides CDR1 SGDLS and CDR2 YYNGEE. V ends up 3 bases short and J 3 bases short, with an unmatched junction base count of 1. Its CDR3 holds 14 amino acids, cysteine through phenylalanine. Only CDR3 DNA is held: 42 bases, read in frame from base 1. TCRbeta CDR3 regions were amplified from genomic DNA using the immunoSEQ Assay, a bias-controlled multiplex PCR. In the source study's methods: Nucleated cell counts per sample were estimated from amplification of reference gene primers within the assay. Sequence reads were collapsed and filtered to measure the absolute abundance of every unique TCRbeta CDR3 rearrangement. For each sample, productive Simpson clonality was calculated as the square root of Simpson's diversity index over productive rearrangements. As stored in TCRdb, this immuneACCESS dataset retains in-frame rearrangements with V and J assigned. A fraction of the clones does not appear; measured against another copy, unresolved V genes explain less than half of the discrepancy, and the remainder lacks a known reason. Clone size and the V and J calls come from that table; the DNA yielded D and trimming. In this sample the table shows nearly 110,000 clones, approximately 88% of which occur a single time. 4.9% of the sample comes from the top ten.

This clone showed up just once. The target of this receptor is not known. One base away there is no much larger clone; base qualities are not given. Whole blood was collected in K2EDTA tubes by collaborating institutions according to the institutions' own protocols. For TCRbeta analysis, collaborators shipped samples as frozen whole blood, isolated PBMCs, or DNA extracted from either of those sample types. The TCR was taken from a man aged 35 to 55 with active or convalescent COVID-19. What was sequenced was peripheral blood. The chain couples TRBV9 to TRBJ2-1; TRBD2 matches 9 bases in the middle. The bases are TGTGCCAGCAGCGCGACTAGCGGCTACAATGAGCAGTTCTTC. The translation is CASSATSGYNEQFF.